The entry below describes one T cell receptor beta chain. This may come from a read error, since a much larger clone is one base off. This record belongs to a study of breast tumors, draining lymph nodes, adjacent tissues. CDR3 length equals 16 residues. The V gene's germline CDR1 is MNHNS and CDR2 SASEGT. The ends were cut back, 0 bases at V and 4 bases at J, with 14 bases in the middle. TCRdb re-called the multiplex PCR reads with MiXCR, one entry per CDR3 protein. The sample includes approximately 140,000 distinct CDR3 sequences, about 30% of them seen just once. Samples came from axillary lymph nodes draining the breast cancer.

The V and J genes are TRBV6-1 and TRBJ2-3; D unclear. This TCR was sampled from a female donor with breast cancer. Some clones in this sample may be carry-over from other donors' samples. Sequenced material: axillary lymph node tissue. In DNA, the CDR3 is TGTGCCAGCAGTGAAGCCAGCTTCCCCCGGGCAGATACGCAGTATTTT. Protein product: CASSEASFPRADTQYF.